This T cell receptor beta chain came from a study of neurological immune-mediated disorders. General study results and limits: HTLV-1-associated myelopathy ranked highest for TCR clonal expansion and multiple sclerosis lowest, beneath healthy controls. Private repertoires in all groups were suggested by the finding that expanded clones across subjects shared no CDR3 amino acid sequences.

The trim removed 7 bases at V and 2 bases at J, leaving 17 bases unmatched. The CDR3 is 18 amino acids. The cDNA came from 5'RACE with 10-nucleotide random UMIs. TCRdb analysed the 5' RACE reads with MiXCR anew, one entry per CDR3 protein. The table records about 48,000 distinct CDR3 sequences, 10% to 15% of them present only once. This clonotype was detected many times. Its antigen remains unidentified. This sample's time point: longitudinal time-point 3. PBMCs stored at -80 C, numbering 2 million, were the origin of the unsorted libraries. This rearrangement joins TRBV12-3 or TRBV12-4 to TRBJ1-2; 9 positions match TRBD1. Sequenced sample: PBMCs. The sequence was collected from a male donor with HTLV-1-associated myelopathy (HAM/TSP). The CDR3 is CASTPSGTGRISNYGYTF. Here the CDR3 DNA reads TGTGCCAGCACCCCCTCCGGGACAGGGCGAATCTCCAACTATGGCTACACCTTC.